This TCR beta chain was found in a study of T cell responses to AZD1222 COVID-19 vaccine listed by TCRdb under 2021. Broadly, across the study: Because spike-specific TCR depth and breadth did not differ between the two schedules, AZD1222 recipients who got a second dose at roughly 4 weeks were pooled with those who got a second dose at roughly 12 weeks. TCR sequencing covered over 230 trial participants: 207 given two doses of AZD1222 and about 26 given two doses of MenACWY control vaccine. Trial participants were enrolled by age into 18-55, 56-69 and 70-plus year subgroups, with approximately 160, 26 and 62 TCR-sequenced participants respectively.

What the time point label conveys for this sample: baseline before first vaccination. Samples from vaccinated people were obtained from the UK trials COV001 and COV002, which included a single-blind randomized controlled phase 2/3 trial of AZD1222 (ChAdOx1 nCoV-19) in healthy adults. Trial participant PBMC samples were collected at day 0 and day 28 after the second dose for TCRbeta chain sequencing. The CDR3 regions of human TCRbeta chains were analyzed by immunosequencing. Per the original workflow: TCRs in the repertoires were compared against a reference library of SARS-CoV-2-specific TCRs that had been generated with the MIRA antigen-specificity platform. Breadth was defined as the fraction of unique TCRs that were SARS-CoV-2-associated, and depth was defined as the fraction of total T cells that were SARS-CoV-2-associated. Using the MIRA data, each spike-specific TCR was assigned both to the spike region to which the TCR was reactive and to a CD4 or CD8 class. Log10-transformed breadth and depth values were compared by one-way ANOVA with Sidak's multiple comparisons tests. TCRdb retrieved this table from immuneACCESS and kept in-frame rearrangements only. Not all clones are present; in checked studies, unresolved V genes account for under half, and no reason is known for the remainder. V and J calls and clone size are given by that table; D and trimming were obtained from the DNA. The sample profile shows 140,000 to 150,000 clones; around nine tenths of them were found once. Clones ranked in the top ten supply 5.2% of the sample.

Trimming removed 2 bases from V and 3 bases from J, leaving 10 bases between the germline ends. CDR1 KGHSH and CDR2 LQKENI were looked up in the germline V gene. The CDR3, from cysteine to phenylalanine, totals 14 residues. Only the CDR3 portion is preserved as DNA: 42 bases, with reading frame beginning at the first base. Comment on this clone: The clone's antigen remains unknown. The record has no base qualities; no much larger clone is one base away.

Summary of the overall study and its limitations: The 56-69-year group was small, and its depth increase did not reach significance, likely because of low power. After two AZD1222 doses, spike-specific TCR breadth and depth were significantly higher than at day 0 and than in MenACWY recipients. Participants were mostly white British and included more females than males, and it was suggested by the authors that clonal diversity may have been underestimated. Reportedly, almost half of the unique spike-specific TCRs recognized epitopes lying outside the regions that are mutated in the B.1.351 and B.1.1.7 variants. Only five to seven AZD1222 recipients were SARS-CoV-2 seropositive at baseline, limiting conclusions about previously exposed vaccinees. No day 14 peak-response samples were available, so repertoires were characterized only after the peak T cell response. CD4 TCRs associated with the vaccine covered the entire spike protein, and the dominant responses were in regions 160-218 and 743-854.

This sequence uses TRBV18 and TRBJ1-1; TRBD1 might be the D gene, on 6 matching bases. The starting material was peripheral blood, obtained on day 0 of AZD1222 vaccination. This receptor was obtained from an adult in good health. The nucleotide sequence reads TGTGCCAGCTCACCATGGACAGACGACACTGAAGCTTTCTTT. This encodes CASSPWTDDTEAFF.